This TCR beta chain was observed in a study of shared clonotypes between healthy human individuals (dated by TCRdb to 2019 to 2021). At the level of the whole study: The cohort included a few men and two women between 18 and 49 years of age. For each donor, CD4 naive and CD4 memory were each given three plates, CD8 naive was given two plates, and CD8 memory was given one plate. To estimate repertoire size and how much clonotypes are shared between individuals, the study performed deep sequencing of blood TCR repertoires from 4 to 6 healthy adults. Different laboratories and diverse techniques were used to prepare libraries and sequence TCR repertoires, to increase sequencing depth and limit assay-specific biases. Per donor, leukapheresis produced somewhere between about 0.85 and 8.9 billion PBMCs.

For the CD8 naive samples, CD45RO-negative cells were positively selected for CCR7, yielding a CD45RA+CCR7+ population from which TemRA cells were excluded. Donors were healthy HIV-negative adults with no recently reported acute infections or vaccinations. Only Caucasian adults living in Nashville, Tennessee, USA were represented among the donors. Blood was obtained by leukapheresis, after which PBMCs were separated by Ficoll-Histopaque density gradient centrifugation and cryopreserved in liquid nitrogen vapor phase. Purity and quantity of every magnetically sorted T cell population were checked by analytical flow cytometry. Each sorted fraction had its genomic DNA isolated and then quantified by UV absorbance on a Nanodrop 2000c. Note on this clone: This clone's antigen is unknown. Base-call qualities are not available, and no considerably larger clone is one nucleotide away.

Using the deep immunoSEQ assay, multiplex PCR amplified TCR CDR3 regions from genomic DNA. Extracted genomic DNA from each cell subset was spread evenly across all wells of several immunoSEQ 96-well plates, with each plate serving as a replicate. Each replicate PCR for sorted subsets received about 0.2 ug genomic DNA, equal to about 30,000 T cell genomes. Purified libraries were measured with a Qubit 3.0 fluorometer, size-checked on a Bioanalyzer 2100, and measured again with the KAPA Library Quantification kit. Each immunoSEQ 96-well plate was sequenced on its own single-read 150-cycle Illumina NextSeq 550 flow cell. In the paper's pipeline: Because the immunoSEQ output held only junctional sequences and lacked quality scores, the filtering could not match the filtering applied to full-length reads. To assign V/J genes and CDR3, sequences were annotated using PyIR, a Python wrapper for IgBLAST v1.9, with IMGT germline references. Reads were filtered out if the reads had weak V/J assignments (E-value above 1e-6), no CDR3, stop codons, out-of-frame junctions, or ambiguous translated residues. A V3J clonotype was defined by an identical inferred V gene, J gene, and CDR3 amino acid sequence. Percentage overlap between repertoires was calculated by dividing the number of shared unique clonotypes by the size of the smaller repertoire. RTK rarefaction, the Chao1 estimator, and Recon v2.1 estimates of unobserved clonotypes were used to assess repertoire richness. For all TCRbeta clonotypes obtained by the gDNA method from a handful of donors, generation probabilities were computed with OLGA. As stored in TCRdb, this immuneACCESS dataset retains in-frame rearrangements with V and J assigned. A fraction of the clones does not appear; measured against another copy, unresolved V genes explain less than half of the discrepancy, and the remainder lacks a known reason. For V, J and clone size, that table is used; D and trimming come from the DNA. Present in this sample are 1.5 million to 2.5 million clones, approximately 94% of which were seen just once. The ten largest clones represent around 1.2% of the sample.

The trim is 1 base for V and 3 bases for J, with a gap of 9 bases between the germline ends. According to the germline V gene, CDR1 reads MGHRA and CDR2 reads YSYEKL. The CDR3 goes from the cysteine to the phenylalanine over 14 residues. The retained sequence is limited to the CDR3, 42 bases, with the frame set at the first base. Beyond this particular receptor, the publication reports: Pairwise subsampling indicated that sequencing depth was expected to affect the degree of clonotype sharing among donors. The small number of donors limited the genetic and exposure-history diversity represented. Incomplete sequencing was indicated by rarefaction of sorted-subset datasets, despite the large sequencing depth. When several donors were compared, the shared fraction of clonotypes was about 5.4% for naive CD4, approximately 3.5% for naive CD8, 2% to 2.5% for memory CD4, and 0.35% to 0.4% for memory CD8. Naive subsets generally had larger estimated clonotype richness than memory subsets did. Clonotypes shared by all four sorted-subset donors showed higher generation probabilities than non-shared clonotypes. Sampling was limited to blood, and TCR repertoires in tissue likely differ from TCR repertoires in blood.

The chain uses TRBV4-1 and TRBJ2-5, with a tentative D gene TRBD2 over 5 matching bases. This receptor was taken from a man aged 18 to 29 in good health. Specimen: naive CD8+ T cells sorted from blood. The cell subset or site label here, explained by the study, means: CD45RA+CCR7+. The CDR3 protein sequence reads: CASSQVGAEETQYF. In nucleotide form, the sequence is TGCGCCAGCAGCCAAGTGGGAGCGGAAGAGACCCAGTACTTC.